A single sample is the source of the 12 T cell receptor beta chains below, sequenced in a study of cytomegalovirus exposure and HLA in healthy donors listed by TCRdb under 2017. Library generation was performed with the immunoSEQ multiplex PCR assay. The multiplex PCR relied on a mix of 60 forward primers for TCR Vbeta segments and 13 reverse primers for TCR Jbeta segments. In TCRdb, the immuneACCESS table is reduced to in-frame sequences with V and J assigned. These tables do not hold every clone; where another copy was compared, an unresolved V gene accounts for under half, and the others remain unexplained. The sample includes 150,000 or so clones, with less than 80% observed a single time. Jointly, the top ten make up less than 0.9% of the sample. Material: PBMCs. The receptors derive from a female donor in good health and CMV-seronegative.

The chain recombines TRBV28 with TRBJ1-1; 7 bases match TRBD1. Germline CDR1 is MDHEN and CDR2 is SYDVKM. The CDR3 runs 13 residues. Trimming cost V 3 bases and J 7 bases; bases outside gene matches: 5. CDR3 bases: TGTGCCAGCAGTTTGGACAGGTCGATTGAAGCTTTCTTT. It translates to CASSLDRSIEAFF. Supplemented by reference TRBV28 and TRBJ1-1, the full variable domain reads DVKVTQSSRYLVKRTGEKVFLECVQDMDHENMFWYRQDPGLGLRLIYFSYDVKMKEKGDIPEGYSVSREKKERFSLILESASTNQTSMYLCASSLDRSIEAFFGQGTRLTVV.

This clone was seen more than once but under ten times. This chain joins TRBV5-4 and TRBJ2-7; 10 bases align to TRBD2. Germline V gene data show CDR1 as SGHNT and CDR2 as YYREEE (reference sequence). V gave up 6 bases and J gave up 4 bases; unmatched junction bases: 7. The length of the CDR3 is 14 residues. This CDR3 reads CASKAGGQSYEQYF. Here the CDR3 DNA reads TGTGCCAGCAAAGCGGGGGGGCAGTCTTACGAGCAGTACTTC.

This chain links TRBV4-2 with TRBJ2-5; D call uncertain. V lost 1 base, J lost 2 bases, and 11 bases lay in between. The CDR3 contains 15 residues. CDR1 is LGHNA and CDR2 is YNFKEQ in the germline V gene. The CDR3 coding sequence is TGTGCCAGCAGCCAAGGCGCGGCCGTACAAGAGACCCAGTACTTC. Its protein is CASSQGAAVQETQYF.

The rearrangement uses TRBV10-1 and TRBJ2-7, with 10 bases matching TRBD1. J gave up 5 bases and V 8 bases, and 6 bases lay outside the gene matches. The CDR3 is 13 amino acids. Germline CDR1 WNHNN, CDR2 SYGVQD (reference sequence). As DNA, the CDR3 is TGCGCCAGCCGGGGACAGGGGCGGAACGAGCAGTACTTC. It encodes CASRGQGRNEQYF.

This clone has more than one count but fewer than ten. V and J are TRBV5-4 and TRBJ2-7, with TRBD1 matching over 8 bases. In germline, CDR1 is SGHNT, CDR2 YYREEE (reference sequence). This CDR3 comprises 15 residues. With V trimmed by 2 bases and J by 1 base, 5 bases remained unmatched. The CDR3 DNA follows: TGTGCCAGCAGCTTCGGGACAGGTGCTTCCTACGAGCAGTACTTC. Encoded protein: CASSFGTGASYEQYF.

The CDR3 DNA reads as TGCAGCGGAAGGGGGTTCCTGAACACTGAAGCTTTCTTT. The encoded protein is CSGRGFLNTEAFF. The chain employs TRBV29-1 and TRBJ1-1; weak D call: TRBD1 (6 bases). The germline V gene has CDR1 SQVTM and CDR2 ANQGSEA. The CDR3 is 13 amino acids. V was shortened by 7 bases and J by 0 bases, with 12 bases between the two germline ends.

V is TRBV11-2 and J is TRBJ2-5; D perhaps matches TRBD1 (6 bases). CDR3 length equals 15 residues. Germline CDR1 and CDR2: SGHAT and FQNNGV. Trimming shortened V by 3 bases and J by 1 base, and 12 bases separated the two germline ends. CDR3 in amino acids: CASSLDGTLQETQYF. CDR3 nucleotides: TGTGCCAGCAGCTTGGACGGGACACTCCAAGAGACCCAGTACTTC.

The J gene is TRBJ1-1, the V gene TRBV27; D may be TRBD1 (6 bases). Germline values: CDR1 MNHEY, CDR2 SMNVEV (reference sequence). The CDR3 is made up of 13 amino acids. V shed 0 bases and J shed 6 bases, with 8 bases lying between them. In nucleotides, the CDR3 is TGTGCCAGCAGTTTATCGAAGGGGGCTGAAGCTTTCTTT. Translated: CASSLSKGAEAFF.

This clone was observed a few times. The CDR3 loop is CATSRPSNSYEQYF. CDR3 bases: TGTGCCACCTCGAGGCCCTCCAACTCCTACGAGCAGTACTTC. J is TRBJ2-7 and V is TRBV21-1; the table's D call, TRBD2, has no DNA check behind it. TRBV21-1 is given as a pseudogene. The CDR3 has 14 residues.

This clone appeared a few times. The CDR3 carries no conserved terminal phenylalanine or tryptophan, so it likely arises from a read error. The CDR3 DNA follows: TGTGCCAGCAGCCGGGGACAGTCCTCCTACGAGCAGTACCTC. Translating it yields CASSRGQSSYEQYL. The chain is built from TRBV7-9 and TRBJ2-7; 7 positions agree with TRBD1. The trim removed 5 bases at V and 0 bases at J, leaving 4 bases unmatched. In germline, CDR1 is SEHNR, CDR2 FQNEAQ (reference sequence). The CDR3 spans 14 residues.

Concerning this clone: One end of the junction is discordant with germline, which a read error may explain. The rearrangement joins TRBV7-2 to TRBJ2-4; D call uncertain. The CDR3 has 15 amino acids. CDR1 SGHTA and CDR2 FQGNSA come from the germline V gene. The CDR3 sequence is CASSLVVLRRNSQYF. The CDR3 DNA follows: TGTGCCAGCAGCTTAGTCGTTTTACGGCGAAACAGTCAGTACTTC.

This clone was counted a few times. The chain is built from TRBV7-9 and TRBJ2-7, with 8 nucleotides matching TRBD1. The germline gives CDR1 SEHNR, CDR2 FQNEAQ (reference sequence). The V gene end was trimmed by 5 bases and the J gene end by 2 bases; junction bases not matched to a gene: 2. The CDR3 runs to 13 residues. The CDR3 bases are TGTGCCAGCAGCCAACAGGGGGCCTACGAGCAGTACTTC. This sequence encodes CASSQQGAYEQYF.